These T cell receptor beta chains were read from a single sample in a study of blood T cell repertoires in COVID-19. Method: immunoSEQ multiplex PCR; TCRdb's copy keeps in-frame clones and lacks some. The sample holds about 400,000 clones, over 85% seen once. The sequenced sample was PBMCs or T cells enriched from blood (not recorded which). The receptor source for this set is a woman under 40 who had recovered from COVID-19. CDR3s include the opening cysteine and the closing phenylalanine or tryptophan. The D gene is left open where the match is weak. Only some rows state a clone size, as once, few, many or a class for expanded clones.

clone size	D gene	V gene	J gene	CDR3 DNA	CDR3 protein
-	-	TRBV5-1	TRBJ2-7	TGCGCCAGCAGCTTGGCCCTTCCCGACAGGTTGCGCCACGAGCAGTACTTC	CASSLALPDRLRHEQYF
-	TRBD1	TRBV19	TRBJ1-4	TGTGCCAGTAGTACCACCTCACAGGGGAGGGAAAAACTGTTTTTT	CASSTTSQGREKLFF
-	-	TRBV30	TRBJ1-5	TGTGCCTGGAGCGGGAGGGCTAATCAGCCCCAGCATTTT	CAWSGRANQPQHF
-	-	TRBV4-1	TRBJ1-4	TGCGCCAGCAGCCAAGATCTCCTTGCAGCAACTAATGAAAAACTGTTTTTT	CASSQDLLAATNEKLFF
-	TRBD2	TRBV30	TRBJ2-5	TGTGCCTGGAGTGATTTAGCGGGAGGGGAGACCCAGTACTTC	CAWSDLAGGETQYF
-	TRBD1	TRBV4-1	TRBJ1-2	TGCGCCAGCAGCCTAACGACAGGGGCTAACTATGGCTACACCTTC	CASSLTTGANYGYTF
-	-	TRBV25-1	TRBJ1-1	-	CASSVGTGTFF
-	TRBD2	TRBV27	TRBJ2-3	TGTGCCAGCAGGATGAGCGGGAGGCTAACAGATACGCAGTATTTT	CASRMSGRLTDTQYF
-	-	TRBV27	TRBJ2-5	TGTGCCAGCAGTTTACTCGGAGAAGAGACCCAGTACTTC	CASSLLGEETQYF
-	-	TRBV30	TRBJ1-2	TGTGCCAAAAACAGCCTTGGTGGCTACACCTTC	CAKNSLGGYTF
few	-	TRBV9	TRBJ1-3	TGTGCCAGCAGCGTCAATGGAAACACCATATATTTT	CASSVNGNTIYF
-	-	TRBV5-4	TRBJ1-1	TGTGCCAGCAGCTTGGCCCTCGCAGGGGTGCCTGAAGCTTTCTTT	CASSLALAGVPEAFF
-	TRBD2	TRBV28	TRBJ2-7	TGTGCCAGCAGTCCGGGGGGGGCGGTCTCCTACGAGCAGTACTTC	CASSPGGAVSYEQYF
once	TRBD1	TRBV19	TRBJ2-3	TGTGCCAGTAGTATGCGCCTCCACCCTAGGACAGGTCGCACAGATACGCAGTATTTT	CASSMRLHPRTGRTDTQYF
-	-	TRBV12-3/TRBV12-4	TRBJ2-7	TGTGCCAGCAGTTTCGGGGGATACTACGAGCAGTACTTC	CASSFGGYYEQYF
-	-	TRBV30	TRBJ1-1	TGTGCCTGGAGTGTAGGAGGGTCGAACACTGAAGCTTTCTTT	CAWSVGGSNTEAFF
once	-	TRBV9	TRBJ1-1	TGTGCCAGCAGCGTAGGCGACACCAAAAACACTGAAGCTTTCTTT	CASSVGDTKNTEAFF
-	-	TRBV28	TRBJ1-5	TGTGCCAGCAGTGTAAATCAGCCCCAGCATTTT	CASSVNQPQHF
-	-	TRBV4-2	TRBJ1-2	TGTGCCAGCAGTCAGGGGTGGGACCCAGGGTCCTATGGCTACACCTTC	CASSQGWDPGSYGYTF
-	-	TRBV7-9	TRBJ2-3	TGTGCCAGCAGCTTAGACGGGACGCAGTATTTT	CASSLDGTQYF
-	-	TRBV6-4	TRBJ1-2	TGTGCCAGCAGTGACCAGGGCCATGGCTACACCTTC	CASSDQGHGYTF
-	TRBD1	TRBV10-3	TRBJ1-5	TGTGCCATCAGTCGGACAGGGGACAATCAGCCCCAGCATTTT	CAISRTGDNQPQHF
-	-	TRBV10-3	TRBJ2-5	TGTGCCATCAGTGAATCCCGGACTACAGAGACCCAGTACTTC	CAISESRTTETQYF
-	TRBD1	TRBV5-6	TRBJ1-2	TGTGCCAGCAGCACCAGGGACAGGGTCAGGGATGGCTACACCTTC	CASSTRDRVRDGYTF
once	-	TRBV28	TRBJ2-2	TGTGCCAGCAGTTCCGGAGGATTCACCGGGGAGCTGTTTTTT	CASSSGGFTGELFF
once	TRBD2	TRBV4-3	TRBJ2-3	TGCGCCAGCAGCCAGGAAACCGGACTAGCGGTTACAGATACGCAGTATTTT	CASSQETGLAVTDTQYF
-	TRBD2	TRBV5-4	TRBJ2-1	TGTGCCAGCAGCTTGACTGCGGGAGTGCTGAATGAGCAGTTCTTC	CASSLTAGVLNEQFF
-	TRBD2	TRBV3-1/TRBV3-2	TRBJ2-5	TGTGCCAGCAGCTGGGGACTACAAGAGACCCAGTACTTC	CASSWGLQETQYF
-	-	TRBV10-1	TRBJ1-1	TGCGCCAGCAGTCAACAAAGATCAGTCCCTGCTGAAGCTTTCTTT	CASSQQRSVPAEAFF
-	-	TRBV10-3	TRBJ2-7	TGTGCCATCAGTGACAACAGCCCCTACGAGCAGTACTTC	CAISDNSPYEQYF
once	-	TRBV7-2	TRBJ2-1	TGTGCCAGCAGCTTAGAAGCGGCTTACAATGAGCAGTTCTTC	CASSLEAAYNEQFF
-	-	TRBV7-8	TRBJ2-1	TGTGCCAGCAGCGGACACCAGTACAATGAGCAGTTCTTC	CASSGHQYNEQFF
-	-	TRBV27	TRBJ1-1	TGTGCCAGCAGCCCCCTGGGGAGGGGCGGGACTGAAGCTTTCTTT	CASSPLGRGGTEAFF
-	TRBD2	TRBV24-1	TRBJ2-2	TGTGCCACCAGTTCTAGCGGGGGGAACACCGGGGAGCTGTTTTTT	CATSSSGGNTGELFF
-	TRBD1	TRBV27	TRBJ2-7	TGTGCCAGCAGTTCCCGGGGACAGTCCTACGAGCAGTACTTC	CASSSRGQSYEQYF
-	-	TRBV5-1	TRBJ1-2	TGCGCCAGCAGCTTGGATACAGGGAGCAACGGCTACACCTTC	CASSLDTGSNGYTF
once	-	TRBV6-5	TRBJ2-7	TGTGCCAGCAGTTACGGGCGAGGGCCCTACGAGCAGTACTTC	CASSYGRGPYEQYF
-	-	TRBV28	TRBJ2-7	TGTGCCAGCAGTTTGATCGGACACGGTACGCAGCAGTACTTC	CASSLIGHGTQQYF
-	TRBD1	TRBV4-2	TRBJ1-5	TGTGCCAGCAGCCGGGGGACAGGGGGGGCTCAGCCCCAGCATTTT	CASSRGTGGAQPQHF
-	TRBD1	TRBV28	TRBJ1-1	TGTGCCACAGGACAGGGTGGTGTGGGGGGTAAAGCTTTCTTT	CATGQGGVGGKAFF
-	-	TRBV6-2/TRBV6-3	TRBJ1-5	TGTGCCAGCAGTAACCGGGATGGTCGTAATCAGCCCCAGCATTTT	CASSNRDGRNQPQHF
-	-	TRBV6-5	TRBJ2-7	TGTGCCAGCAGTTACTCCTCGGAGCTGGGGCTCTACGAGCAGTACTTC	CASSYSSELGLYEQYF
-	TRBD1	TRBV7-8	TRBJ2-1	TGTGCCAGCAGCTTGGGACAGGGGGATGAGCAGTTCTTC	CASSLGQGDEQFF
-	TRBD1	TRBV7-3	TRBJ1-5	TGTGCCAGCAGCTTCGACAGGGATCAGCCCCAGCATTTT	CASSFDRDQPQHF
-	-	TRBV2	TRBJ2-7	TGTGCCAGCAGGTACGGGAGTGGAGGCGAGCAGTACTTC	CASRYGSGGEQYF
-	-	TRBV4-3	TRBJ1-2	TGCGCCAGCAGCAAGGAGGGTTTTAACTATGGCTACACCTTC	CASSKEGFNYGYTF
-	-	TRBV2	TRBJ1-1	TGTGCCAGCAGTGTACAGGGTATCACTGAAGCTTTCTTT	CASSVQGITEAFF
-	-	TRBV27	TRBJ1-1	TGTGCCAGCACCCCACAGCGGGCATTGAACACTGAAGCTTTCTTT	CASTPQRALNTEAFF
-	-	TRBV5-5	TRBJ1-5	TGTGCCAGCAGCTTGTCGGTTACGGGCAATCAGCCCCAGCATTTT	CASSLSVTGNQPQHF
-	-	TRBV30	TRBJ1-2	TGTGCCTGGAGTCCGACAGCCTATGGCTACACCTTC	CAWSPTAYGYTF
-	TRBD2	TRBV14	TRBJ2-1	TGTGCCAGCAGCCAAGATTGGGGGCTAGCGGGAGTAGGATCCTACAATGAGCAGTTCTTC	CASSQDWGLAGVGSYNEQFF
-	TRBD1	TRBV6-5	TRBJ1-3	TGTGCCAGCAGTCGAGGGACAGGGTCGCGGAACACCATATATTTT	CASSRGTGSRNTIYF
-	-	TRBV5-5	TRBJ2-3	TGTGCCAGCAGCTTGCTCTTGGCGGGACTTACAGATACGCAGTATTTT	CASSLLLAGLTDTQYF
-	-	TRBV19	TRBJ1-2	TGTGCCAGTACCCGCCCCGGGGGGGAAAGGGACTATGGCTACACCTTC	CASTRPGGERDYGYTF
-	-	TRBV9	TRBJ1-1	TGTGCCAGCAGCGTTACAGGGAACACTGAAGCTTTCTTT	CASSVTGNTEAFF
-	-	TRBV14	TRBJ1-2	TGTGCCAGCAGTCCCTACCAGATGGGCGATGGCTACACCTTC	CASSPYQMGDGYTF
-	TRBD1	TRBV27	TRBJ2-7	TGTGCCAGCACGGGGACAGAGGTAGACGAGCAGTACTTC	CASTGTEVDEQYF
-	TRBD1	TRBV12-5	TRBJ1-5	TGTGCTAGTGGTTCTGGACAGGGAGTAAATCAGCCCCAGCATTTT	CASGSGQGVNQPQHF
-	-	TRBV18	TRBJ2-7	TGTGCCAGCTCACCACCGGGTTCGGGAATCTCCTACGAGCAGTACTTC	CASSPPGSGISYEQYF